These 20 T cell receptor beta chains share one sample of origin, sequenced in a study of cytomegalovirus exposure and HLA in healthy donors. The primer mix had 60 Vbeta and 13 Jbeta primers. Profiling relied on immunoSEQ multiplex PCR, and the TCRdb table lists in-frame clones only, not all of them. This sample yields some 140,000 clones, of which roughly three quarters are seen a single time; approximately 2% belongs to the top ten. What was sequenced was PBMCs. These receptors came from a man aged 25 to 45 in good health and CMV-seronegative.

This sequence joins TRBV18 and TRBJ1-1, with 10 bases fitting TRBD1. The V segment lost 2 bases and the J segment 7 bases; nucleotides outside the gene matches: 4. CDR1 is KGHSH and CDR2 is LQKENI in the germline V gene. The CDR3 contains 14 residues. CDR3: CASSPGDRGGEAFF. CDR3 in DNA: TGTGCCAGCTCACCAGGGGACAGGGGAGGTGAAGCTTTCTTT. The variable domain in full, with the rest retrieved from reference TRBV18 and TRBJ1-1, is NAGVMQNPRHLVRRRGQEARLRCSPMKGHSHVYWYRQLPEEGLKFMVYLQKENIIDESGMPKERFSAEFPKEGPSILRIQQVVRGDSAAYFCASSPGDRGGEAFFGQGTRLTVV.

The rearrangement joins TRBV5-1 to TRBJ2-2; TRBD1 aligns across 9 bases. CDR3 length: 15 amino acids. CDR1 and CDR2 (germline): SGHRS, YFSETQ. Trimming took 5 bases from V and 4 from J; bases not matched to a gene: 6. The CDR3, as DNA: TGCGCCAGCAGACCCGGGACAGGGACCACCGGGGAGCTGTTTTTT. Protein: CASRPGTGTTGELFF. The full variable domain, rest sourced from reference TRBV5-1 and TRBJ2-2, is KAGVTQTPRYLIKTRGQQVTLSCSPISGHRSVSWYQQTPGQGLQFLFEYFSETQRNKGNFPGRFSGRQFSNSRSEMNVSTLELGDSALYLCASRPGTGTTGELFFGEGSRLTVL.

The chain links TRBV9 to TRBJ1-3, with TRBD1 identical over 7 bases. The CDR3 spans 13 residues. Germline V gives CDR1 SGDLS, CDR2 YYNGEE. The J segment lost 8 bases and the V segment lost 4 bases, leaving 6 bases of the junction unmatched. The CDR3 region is CASSLGQRHTIYF. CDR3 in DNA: TGTGCCAGCAGCCTGGGACAGCGGCACACCATATATTTT.

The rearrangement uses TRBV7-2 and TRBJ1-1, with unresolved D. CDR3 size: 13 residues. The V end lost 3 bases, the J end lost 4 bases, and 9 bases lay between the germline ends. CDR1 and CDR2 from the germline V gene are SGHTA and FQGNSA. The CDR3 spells CASSFGELTEAFF. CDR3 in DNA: TGTGCCAGCAGCTTTGGGGAGCTCACTGAAGCTTTCTTT.

Here the CDR3 reads CASSRDRGSNQPQHF. The CDR3 DNA reads TGTGCCAGCTCACGGGACAGGGGAAGCAATCAGCCCCAGCATTTT. The chain uses TRBV18 and TRBJ1-5; TRBD1 matches 10 bases. Trimming cost V 4 bases and J 1 base; bases outside gene matches: 1. Looked up from germline, CDR1 is KGHSH and CDR2 is LQKENI. This CDR3 comprises 15 residues.

The CDR3 bases are TGCGCCAGCAGTGTGGCTAGCGGGACCAATGAGCAGTTCTTC. It codes for CASSVASGTNEQFF. This sequence joins TRBV10-1 and TRBJ2-1; 9 bases map to TRBD2. CDR3 length: 14 residues. V lost 4 bases and J lost 6; bases outside the gene matches: 4. Germline CDR1 and CDR2: WNHNN and SYGVQD (reference sequence).

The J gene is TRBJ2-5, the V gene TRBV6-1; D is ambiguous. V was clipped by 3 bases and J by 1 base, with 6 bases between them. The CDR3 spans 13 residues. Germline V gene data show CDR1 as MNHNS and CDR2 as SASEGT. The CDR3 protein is CASSDVAQETQYF. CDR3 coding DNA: TGTGCCAGCAGTGATGTAGCCCAAGAGACCCAGTACTTC.

The CDR3 DNA is TGTGCCAGCAGTAAGGACAGTAACACTGAAGCTTTCTTT. This encodes CASSKDSNTEAFF. The chain carries TRBV6-5 and TRBJ1-1; tentatively, D is TRBD1 (6 bases). CDR3 length equals 13 residues. The V and J ends lost 5 bases and 2 bases respectively, with 9 bases between them. The germline V gene encodes CDR1 MNHEY and CDR2 SVGAGI.

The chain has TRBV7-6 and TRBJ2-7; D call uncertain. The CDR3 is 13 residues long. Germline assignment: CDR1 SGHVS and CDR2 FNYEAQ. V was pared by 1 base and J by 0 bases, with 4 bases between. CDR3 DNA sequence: TGTGCCAGCAGCTTAGACAGCTCCTACGAGCAGTACTTC. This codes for CASSLDSSYEQYF.

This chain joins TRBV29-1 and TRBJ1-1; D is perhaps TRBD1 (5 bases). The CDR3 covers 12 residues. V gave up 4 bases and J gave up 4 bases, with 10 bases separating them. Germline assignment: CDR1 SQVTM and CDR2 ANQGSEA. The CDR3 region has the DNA TGCAGCGTTGGGCAGGGAGGCACTGAAGCTTTCTTT. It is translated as CSVGQGGTEAFF.

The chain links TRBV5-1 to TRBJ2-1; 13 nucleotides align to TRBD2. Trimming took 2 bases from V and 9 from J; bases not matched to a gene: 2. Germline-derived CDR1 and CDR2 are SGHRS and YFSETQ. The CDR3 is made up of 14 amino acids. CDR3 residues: CASSLLAGGGEQFF. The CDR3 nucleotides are TGCGCCAGCAGCTTACTAGCGGGGGGGGGTGAGCAGTTCTTC.

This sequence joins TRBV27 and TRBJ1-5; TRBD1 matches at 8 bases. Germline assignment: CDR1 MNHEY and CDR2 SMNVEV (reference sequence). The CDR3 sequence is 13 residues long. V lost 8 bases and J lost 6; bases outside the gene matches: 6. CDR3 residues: CASGRDRTQPQHF. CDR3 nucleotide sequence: TGTGCCAGCGGGCGGGACAGGACTCAGCCCCAGCATTTT.

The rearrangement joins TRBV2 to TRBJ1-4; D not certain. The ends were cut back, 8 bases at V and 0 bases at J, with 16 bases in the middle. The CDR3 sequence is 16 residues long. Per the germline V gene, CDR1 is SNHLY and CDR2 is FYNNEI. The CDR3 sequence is CASSAGSEATNEKLFF. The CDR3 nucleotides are TGTGCCAGCTCCGCAGGTTCGGAGGCAACTAATGAAAAACTGTTTTTT.

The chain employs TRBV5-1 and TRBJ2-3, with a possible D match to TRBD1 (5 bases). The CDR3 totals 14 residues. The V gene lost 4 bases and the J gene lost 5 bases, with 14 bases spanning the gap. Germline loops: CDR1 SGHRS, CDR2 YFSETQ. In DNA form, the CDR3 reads TGCGCCAGCAGCCCAGGGTATGATGGAGATACGCAGTATTTT. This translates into CASSPGYDGDTQYF.

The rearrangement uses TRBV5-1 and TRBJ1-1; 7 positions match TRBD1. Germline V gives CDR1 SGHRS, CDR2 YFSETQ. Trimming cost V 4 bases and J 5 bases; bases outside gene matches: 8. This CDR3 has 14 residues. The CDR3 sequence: CASSPAQGRTEAFF. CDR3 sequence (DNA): TGCGCCAGCAGCCCGGCACAGGGGCGGACTGAAGCTTTCTTT. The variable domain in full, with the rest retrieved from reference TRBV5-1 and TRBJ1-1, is KAGVTQTPRYLIKTRGQQVTLSCSPISGHRSVSWYQQTPGQGLQFLFEYFSETQRNKGNFPGRFSGRQFSNSRSEMNVSTLELGDSALYLCASSPAQGRTEAFFGQGTRLTVV.

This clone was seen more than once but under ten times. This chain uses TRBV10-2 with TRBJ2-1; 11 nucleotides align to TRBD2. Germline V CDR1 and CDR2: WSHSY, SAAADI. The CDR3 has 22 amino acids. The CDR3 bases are TGCGCTAGATCGCGTGGAGCCCCCCGAGGGACTAGCGGTGATTGGGCCTACAATGAGCAGTTCTTC. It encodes CARSRGAPRGTSGDWAYNEQFF.

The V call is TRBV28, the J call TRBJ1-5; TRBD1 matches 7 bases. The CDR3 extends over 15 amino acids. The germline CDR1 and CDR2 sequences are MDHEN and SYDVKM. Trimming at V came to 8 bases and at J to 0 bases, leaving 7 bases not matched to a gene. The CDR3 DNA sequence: TGTGCCAGCCGAGGGGGCAGCTATAGCAATCAGCCCCAGCATTTT. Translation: CASRGGSYSNQPQHF. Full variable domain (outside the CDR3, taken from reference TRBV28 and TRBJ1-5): DVKVTQSSRYLVKRTGEKVFLECVQDMDHENMFWYRQDPGLGLRLIYFSYDVKMKEKGDIPEGYSVSREKKERFSLILESASTNQTSMYLCASRGGSYSNQPQHFGDGTRLSIL.

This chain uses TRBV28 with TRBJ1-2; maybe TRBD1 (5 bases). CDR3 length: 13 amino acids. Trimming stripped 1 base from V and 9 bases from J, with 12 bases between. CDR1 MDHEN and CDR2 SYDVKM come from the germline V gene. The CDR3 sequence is CASSLSGMSSYTF. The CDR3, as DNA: TGTGCCAGCAGTTTATCAGGGATGAGTAGCTACACCTTC.

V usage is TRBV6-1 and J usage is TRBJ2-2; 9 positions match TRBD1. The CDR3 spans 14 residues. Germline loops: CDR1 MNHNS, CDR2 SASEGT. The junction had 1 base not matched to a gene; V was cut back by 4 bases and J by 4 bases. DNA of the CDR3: TGTGCCAGCAGTGGACAGGGGGTCACCGGGGAGCTGTTTTTT. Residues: CASSGQGVTGELFF.

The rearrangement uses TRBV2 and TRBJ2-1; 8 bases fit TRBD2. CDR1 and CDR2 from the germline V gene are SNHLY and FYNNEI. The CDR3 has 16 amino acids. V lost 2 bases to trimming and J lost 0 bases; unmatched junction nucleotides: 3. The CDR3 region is CASSETAGGSYNEQFF. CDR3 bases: TGTGCCAGCAGTGAAACGGCGGGAGGCTCCTACAATGAGCAGTTCTTC.